These 15 T cell receptor beta chains share one sample of origin, sequenced in a study of CD8 T cells in Susac syndrome. Random hexamers were used to reverse transcribe an amount of roughly 0.45 to 1 ug RNA. Each CDR3 protein is one row after TCRdb ran MiXCR on the immunoSEQ multiplex PCR reads. Of 240,000 or so distinct CDR3 sequences listed, 90% to 96% are singletons. The sequenced material came from CD4+ T cells from PBMCs. The receptors shown here come from a human donor with Susac syndrome.

The CDR3 DNA reads as TGTGCCAGCAGTTCCATCTTAAGGGACAGGGGATTCTATGGCTACACCTTC. It is translated as CASSSILRDRGFYGYTF. The chain combines TRBV11-2 with TRBJ1-2; 10 bases line up with TRBD1. This CDR3 is built from 17 residues. With V trimmed by 6 bases and J by 4 bases, 14 bases remained unmatched. Germline values: CDR1 SGHAT, CDR2 FQNNGV.

This chain links TRBV30 with TRBJ2-3; 7 bases map to TRBD1. Germline V lookup: CDR1 GTSNPN, CDR2 SVGIG (reference sequence). V was pared by 2 bases and J by 2 bases, with 22 bases of the junction left unmatched. This CDR3 comprises 20 residues. The CDR3 spells CAWSRSLSTGRILHTDTQYF. Written as DNA, the CDR3 is TGTGCCTGGAGTAGGTCCCTCTCGACAGGGCGGATTCTTCACACAGATACGCAGTATTTT. The full variable domain, its missing parts supplied by reference TRBV30 and TRBJ2-3, is SQTIHQWPATLVQPVGSPLSLECTVEGTSNPNLYWYRQAAGRGLQLLFYSVGIGQISSEVPQNLSASRPQDRQFILSSKKLLLSDSGFYLCAWSRSLSTGRILHTDTQYFGPGTRLTVL.

The V gene is TRBV9, the J gene TRBJ1-2; no clear D. Trimming took 4 bases from V and 7 from J, leaving 11 bases between them. The germline CDR1 and CDR2 sequences are SGDLS and YYNGEE. The CDR3 runs 12 residues. The CDR3 protein is CASSSIDSGYTF. The CDR3 coding sequence is TGTGCCAGCAGCTCCATCGATAGTGGCTACACCTTC.

The chain carries TRBV18 and TRBJ2-7; the D gene is possibly TRBD1 (5 bases). This CDR3 has 14 amino acids. Between the trimmed V and J ends, which lost 0 bases and 5 bases, there was a span of 11 bases. In germline, CDR1 is KGHSH, CDR2 LQKENI. The CDR3 nucleotides read TGTGCCAGCTCACCACCGTCAGGGAAGGACGAGCAGTACTTC. This translates into CASSPPSGKDEQYF.

The chain links TRBV3-1 to TRBJ2-1; D is possibly TRBD2 (5 bases). Germline V gene sequence: CDR1 LGHDT, CDR2 YNNKEL (reference sequence). V lost 7 bases, J lost 0 bases, and 10 bases lay in between. The CDR3 runs 14 residues. For the CDR3, the DNA is TGTGCCAGCAACCGGGAAAACTCCTACAATGAGCAGTTCTTC. This sequence encodes CASNRENSYNEQFF.

This chain joins TRBV3-1 and TRBJ2-1; unclear D gene. There are 13 residues in the CDR3. Germline V lookup: CDR1 LGHDT, CDR2 YNNKEL (reference sequence). Trimming took off 2 bases at V and 10 bases at J, with 12 bases between the two ends. This chain's CDR3 is CASSQFTVGEQFF. The CDR3 nucleotides are TGTGCCAGCAGCCAATTCACGGTCGGAGAGCAGTTCTTC.

There are a few counts of this clonotype. J is TRBJ2-3 and V is TRBV18, with D unclear. Trimming pared 3 bases from V and 4 bases from J, leaving 5 bases between. The CDR3 contains 12 residues. The germline V gene has CDR1 KGHSH and CDR2 LQKENI. For the CDR3, the DNA is TGTGCCAGCTCACCCCCCGCAGATACGCAGTATTTT. Translated, it gives CASSPPADTQYF.

The gene calls are TRBV9 and TRBJ2-1; D is uncertain. This CDR3 has 14 residues. The V and J ends lost 2 bases and 5 bases respectively, with 11 bases between them. CDR1 and CDR2 from the germline V gene are SGDLS and YYNGEE. Written as DNA, the CDR3 is TGTGCCAGCAGCGTGCGGCAGACTCACAATGAGCAGTTCTTC. Encoded protein: CASSVRQTHNEQFF.

The gene calls are TRBV5-1 and TRBJ2-1; D possibly uses TRBD1 or TRBD2 (5 bases each). CDR3 length: 15 residues. V was cut by 2 bases and J by 4 bases, with 13 bases left in between. The V gene's germline CDR1 is SGHRS and CDR2 YFSETQ. The CDR3 DNA follows: TGCGCCAGCAGCTTAGGGGAGAACCCGTACAATGAGCAGTTCTTC. Amino acid sequence: CASSLGENPYNEQFF.

The rearrangement links TRBV5-4 to TRBJ1-2, with a possible D match to TRBD1 (5 bases). Germline assignment: CDR1 SGHNT and CDR2 YYREEE (reference sequence). The CDR3 covers 14 residues. With 6 bases removed from V and 6 bases from J, the gap between germline ends came to 18 bases. The CDR3 bases are TGTGCCAGCACCAGCTTTGAAGGGGCGAATGGCTACACCTTC. Amino acids: CASTSFEGANGYTF. The whole variable domain, filled in from reference TRBV5-4 and TRBJ1-2, reads ETGVTQSPTHLIKTRGQQVTLRCSSQSGHNTVSWYQQALGQGPQFIFQYYREEENGRGNFPPRFSGLQFPNYSSELNVNALELDDSALYLCASTSFEGANGYTFGSGTRLTVV.

The chain couples TRBV4-2 to TRBJ2-1, with 15 bases aligning to TRBD2. The germline V gene encodes CDR1 LGHNA and CDR2 YNFKEQ. Losses at the gene ends were 1 base for V and 12 bases for J; bases not matched to a gene: 13. The CDR3 runs 18 residues. CDR3 sequence: CASSQAAPGLAGGERQFF. CDR3 DNA sequence: TGTGCCAGCAGCCAAGCCGCCCCGGGACTAGCGGGAGGCGAGCGGCAGTTCTTC.

The rearrangement uses TRBV6-5 and TRBJ1-1; the D is unclear. Germline V gene sequence: CDR1 MNHEY, CDR2 SVGAGI. CDR3 length: 15 amino acids. V lost 4 bases, J lost 4 bases, and 16 bases lay in between. CDR3 in amino acids: CASSSPSAGVTEAFF. CDR3 nucleotide sequence: TGTGCCAGCAGTTCCCCCTCAGCTGGAGTCACTGAAGCTTTCTTT.

The gene calls are TRBV21-1 and TRBJ2-2; whether TRBD1, the table's D call, matches the DNA was not checked. TRBV21-1 is a known pseudogene. The CDR3 has 18 amino acids. The DNA of the CDR3 is TGTGCCAGCAGCAAAGCGCAGCCGGGACAGGAAGACGCCGGGGAGCTGTTTTTT. Translated: CASSKAQPGQEDAGELFF.

The chain has TRBV7-6 and TRBJ1-4, with 10 nucleotides matching TRBD1. The V gene end was trimmed by 6 bases and the J gene end by 8 bases; junction bases not matched to a gene: 9. Germline CDR1 reads SGHVS; CDR2 reads FNYEAQ. The CDR3 length is 15 residues. The DNA of the CDR3 is TGTGCCAGCAGGGGGACAGGGGATCCGAGGGAAAAACTGTTTTTT. It encodes CASRGTGDPREKLFF.

V and J are TRBV6-2 or TRBV6-3 and TRBJ2-1; D is perhaps TRBD1 (6 bases). The germline V and J ends were trimmed by 4 bases and 9 bases, with 13 bases remaining between them. CDR3 length: 13 residues. Germline values: CDR1 MNHEY, CDR2 SVGEGT. Here the CDR3 DNA reads TGTGCCAGCAGTTTCCAACAGGGAGTTGAGCAGTTCTTC. This encodes CASSFQQGVEQFF.